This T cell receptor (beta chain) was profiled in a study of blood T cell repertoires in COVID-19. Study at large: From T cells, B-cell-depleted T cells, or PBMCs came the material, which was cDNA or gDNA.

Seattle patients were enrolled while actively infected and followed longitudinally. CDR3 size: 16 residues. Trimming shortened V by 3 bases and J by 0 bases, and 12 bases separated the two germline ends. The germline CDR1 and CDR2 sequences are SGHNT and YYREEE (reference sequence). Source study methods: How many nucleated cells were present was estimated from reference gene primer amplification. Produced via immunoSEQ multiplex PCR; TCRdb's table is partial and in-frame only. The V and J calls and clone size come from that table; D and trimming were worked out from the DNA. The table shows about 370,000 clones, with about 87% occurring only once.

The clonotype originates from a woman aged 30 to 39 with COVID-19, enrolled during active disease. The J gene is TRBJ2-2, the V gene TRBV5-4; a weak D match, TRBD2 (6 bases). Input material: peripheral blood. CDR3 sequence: CASSSWDSTNTGELFF. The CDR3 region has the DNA TGTGCCAGCAGCTCCTGGGACTCCACGAACACCGGGGAGCTGTTTTTT. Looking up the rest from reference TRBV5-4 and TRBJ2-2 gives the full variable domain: ETGVTQSPTHLIKTRGQQVTLRCSSQSGHNTVSWYQQALGQGPQFIFQYYREEENGRGNFPPRFSGLQFPNYSSELNVNALELDDSALYLCASSSWDSTNTGELFFGEGSRLTVL.